The rows below give T cell receptor beta chains drawn from one sample of a study of cytomegalovirus exposure and HLA in healthy donors. Libraries were prepared by immunoSEQ multiplex PCR; TCRdb keeps only in-frame clonotypes and omits some of them. The table has 150,000 to 200,000 clones, around 79% seen once; the top ten hold about 0.93%. Sequencing was carried out using PBMCs. These receptors all stem from a woman in her fifties or sixties in good health and CMV-seropositive. Each CDR3 is given without its conserved first and last residue. The order of the fields is clone size, J gene, V gene, CDR3 protein. Clone size is not always given. Where it is, it says once, few, many or a class for expanded clones.

size: -; J: TRBJ2-3; V: TRBV27; CDR3: ASSLSFPGTSGGAIDTQY
size: -; J: TRBJ2-1; V: TRBV5-5; CDR3: ASSNGGVDNEQF
size: once; J: TRBJ2-4; V: TRBV2; CDR3: ASSGTSGGIQY
size: few; J: TRBJ1-4; V: TRBV2; CDR3: ASSEGSGKLF
size: few; J: TRBJ1-1; V: TRBV2; CDR3: ASSEQGARRTEAF
size: -; J: TRBJ2-5; V: TRBV19; CDR3: ASSIVAGPETQY
size: -; J: TRBJ1-3; V: TRBV5-4; CDR3: ASSPSGGGRTGNTIY
size: -; J: TRBJ2-5; V: TRBV4-3; CDR3: ASSHEDRDQETQY
size: once; J: TRBJ2-1; V: TRBV2; CDR3: ASRSGSYNEQF
size: -; J: TRBJ2-5; V: TRBV7-2; CDR3: ASSPRQGGETQY
size: -; J: TRBJ1-1; V: TRBV5-1; CDR3: ASTQGVNTEAF
size: -; J: TRBJ1-3; V: TRBV28; CDR3: ASRRQGNSGNTIY
size: -; J: TRBJ1-5; V: TRBV10-2; CDR3: ASSEQGNQPQH
size: -; J: TRBJ1-6; V: TRBV4-3; CDR3: ASSQERGAGTASSGNSPLH
size: -; J: TRBJ1-2; V: TRBV21-1; CDR3: ASSIIGGDFTTYGYT
size: -; J: TRBJ1-1; V: TRBV19; CDR3: ASRSGRVNTEAF
size: -; J: TRBJ2-5; V: TRBV29-1; CDR3: SVEGLRTGRRETQY
size: -; J: TRBJ1-3; V: TRBV4-3; CDR3: ASSQSTVSAGNTIY
size: -; J: TRBJ1-5; V: TRBV19; CDR3: ASSGQGSGNQPQH
size: -; J: TRBJ2-3; V: TRBV7-3; CDR3: ASSPGWDQGDTQY
size: once; J: TRBJ2-3; V: TRBV6-5; CDR3: ASRPAGERDTQY
size: -; J: TRBJ2-2; V: TRBV27; CDR3: ASSLTGSGGELF
size: -; J: TRBJ2-7; V: TRBV10-3; CDR3: AISGRGRDRGYEQY
size: few; J: TRBJ2-5; V: TRBV5-5; CDR3: ASSATGGGETQY
size: few; J: TRBJ1-1; V: TRBV6-5; CDR3: ASSSDRGQGTEAF
size: -; J: TRBJ2-2; V: TRBV5-6; CDR3: ASSLAGTGWELF
size: -; J: TRBJ1-1; V: TRBV13; CDR3: ASSEQTMNTEAF
size: -; J: TRBJ1-4; V: TRBV2; CDR3: ASSEADRGIQLF
size: -; J: TRBJ2-1; V: TRBV6-5; CDR3: ASSYSKLRGGNEQF